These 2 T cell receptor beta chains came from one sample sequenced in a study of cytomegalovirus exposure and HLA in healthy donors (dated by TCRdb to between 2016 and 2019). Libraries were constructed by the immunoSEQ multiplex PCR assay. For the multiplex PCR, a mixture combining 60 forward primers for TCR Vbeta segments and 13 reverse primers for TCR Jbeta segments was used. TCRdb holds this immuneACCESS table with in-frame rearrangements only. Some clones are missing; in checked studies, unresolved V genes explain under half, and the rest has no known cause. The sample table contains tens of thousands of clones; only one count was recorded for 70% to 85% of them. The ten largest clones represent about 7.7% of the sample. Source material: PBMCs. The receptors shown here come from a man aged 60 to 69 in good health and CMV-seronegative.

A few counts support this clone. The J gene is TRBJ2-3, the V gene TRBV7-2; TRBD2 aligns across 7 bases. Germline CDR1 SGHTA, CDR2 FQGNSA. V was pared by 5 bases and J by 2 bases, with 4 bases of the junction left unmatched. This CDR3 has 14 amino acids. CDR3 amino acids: CASSPSGVTDTQYF. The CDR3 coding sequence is TGTGCCAGCAGCCCCAGCGGGGTCACAGATACGCAGTATTTT.

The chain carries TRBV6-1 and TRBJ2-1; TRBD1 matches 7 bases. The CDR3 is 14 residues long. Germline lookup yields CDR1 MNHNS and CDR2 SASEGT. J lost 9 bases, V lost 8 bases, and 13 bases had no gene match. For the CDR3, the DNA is TGTGCCAGCGGAACAGACAGGGCGAAGGTTGAGCAGTTCTTC. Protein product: CASGTDRAKVEQFF.